One and the same sample provided the 26 T cell receptor beta chains below, sequenced in a study of blood T cell repertoires in COVID-19 (dated by TCRdb to between 2020 and 2021). The library was built by means of the immunoSEQ multiplex PCR assay. Not all clones reach the TCRdb copy of this immuneACCESS table, which keeps in-frame sequences only. Checked studies attribute under half of the gap to unresolved V genes and leave the rest unexplained. Across this sample there are 200,000 to 250,000 clones, with roughly 92% seen only once. 0.82% of the sample is held by the ten biggest clonotypes. Sequencing was done on a sample of peripheral blood. All receptors derive from a man aged 60-69 years with COVID-19, enrolled during active disease.

The V gene is TRBV18, the J gene TRBJ1-3; TRBD1 might be the D (6 bases). The V end was cut by 2 bases, the J end by 0 bases, with 8 bases between. Germline CDR1 and CDR2: KGHSH and LQKENI. The CDR3 has 15 amino acids. In DNA form, the CDR3 reads TGTGCCAGCTCACCAACAGGGAACTCTGGAAACACCATATATTTT. Translating gives CASSPTGNSGNTIYF.

The genes are TRBV6-6 and TRBJ2-7; 7 bases align to TRBD1. Germline loops: CDR1 MNHNY, CDR2 SVGAGI (reference sequence). The J segment lost 1 base and the V segment lost 6 bases, leaving 12 bases of the junction unmatched. The CDR3 runs to 16 residues. CDR3 nucleotide sequence: TGTGCCAGCAGCGGAACTGCGACAGGGTTATCCTACGAGCAGTACTTC. It translates to CASSGTATGLSYEQYF.

The chain employs TRBV5-1 and TRBJ2-5; TRBD1 aligns across 9 bases. CDR3 size: 15 residues. Germline trimming cut 4 bases from V and 1 base from J; bases unmatched to any gene: 5. The V gene's germline CDR1 is SGHRS and CDR2 YFSETQ. CDR3 loop: CASSPGTGPQETQYF. DNA for the CDR3: TGCGCCAGCAGCCCGGGGACAGGGCCCCAAGAGACCCAGTACTTC.

This clone is a singleton in its sample. The V call is TRBV15, the J call TRBJ1-5; 8 bases line up with TRBD1. The trim removed 5 bases at V and 6 bases at J, leaving 9 bases unmatched. The CDR3 length is 15 residues. CDR1 and CDR2 (germline): LNHNV, YYDKDF (reference sequence). The CDR3: CATSVGRGQGQPQHF. As DNA, the CDR3 is TGTGCCACCAGCGTCGGCAGGGGGCAAGGTCAGCCCCAGCATTTT.

This clone was found once. The V gene is TRBV27, the J gene TRBJ2-7, with TRBD1 matching over 7 bases. Germline lookup yields CDR1 MNHEY and CDR2 SMNVEV (reference sequence). Trimming removed 5 bases from V and 9 bases from J; junction bases left unmatched: 13. The CDR3 spans 14 residues. The CDR3 region has the DNA TGTGCCAGCAGTCGAGGGACAGCTCCTCTGGGGCAGTACTTC. This sequence encodes CASSRGTAPLGQYF.

The V call is TRBV4-2, the J call TRBJ2-3, with a weak D call TRBD2 (6 bases). Trimming removed 4 bases at V and 4 bases at J, with 12 bases between. This CDR3 has 14 residues. Germline V gives CDR1 LGHNA, CDR2 YNFKEQ. This chain's CDR3 is CASSPRGGSDTQYF. CDR3 in DNA: TGTGCCAGCAGCCCCCGGGGAGGTTCAGATACGCAGTATTTT.

This clone was picked up a small number of times. This CDR3 is CASRGAPNTGELFF. The CDR3 DNA follows: TGCGCCAGCAGAGGGGCCCCGAACACCGGGGAGCTGTTTTTT. The chain recombines TRBV5-1 with TRBJ2-2; weak D call: TRBD1 (5 bases). Germline lookup yields CDR1 SGHRS and CDR2 YFSETQ. The CDR3 has 14 amino acids. The V end was cut by 5 bases, the J end by 0 bases, with 8 bases between.

The CDR3 DNA follows: TGTGCAAGTCGCTTAGCGCTTGGGGGGGATAGCAATCAGCCCCAGCATTTT. Protein product: CASRLALGGDSNQPQHF. This sequence joins TRBV12-2 and TRBJ1-5. TRBV12-2 is shown as a pseudogene. This CDR3 has 17 residues.

The chain employs TRBV5-6 and TRBJ1-4, with a tentative D call TRBD1 (6 bases). Germline V gene data show CDR1 as SGHDT and CDR2 as YYEEEE. V was pared by 1 base and J by 6 bases, with 13 bases between. The CDR3 sequence is 15 residues long. The CDR3, as DNA: TGTGCCAGCAGCTTGATCGACAGGTCCTATGAAAAACTGTTTTTT. It is translated as CASSLIDRSYEKLFF.

CDR3 residues: CASSQGAWSNQPQHF. As DNA, the CDR3 is TGTGCCAGTAGTCAGGGGGCCTGGAGCAATCAGCCCCAGCATTTT. V and J are TRBV19 and TRBJ1-5; TRBD1 agrees at 8 bases. The germline V gene has CDR1 LNHDA and CDR2 SQIVND (reference sequence). Germline trimming cut 5 bases from V and 1 base from J; bases unmatched to any gene: 4. The CDR3 contains 15 residues.

CDR3 sequence reads: CASSEALRSAHEQYF. The CDR3 coding sequence is TGTGCCAGCAGTGAAGCGCTTAGGAGCGCCCACGAGCAGTACTTC. V usage is TRBV2 and J usage is TRBJ2-7; D gene uncertain. Germline CDR1 reads SNHLY; CDR2 reads FYNNEI. The CDR3 has 15 amino acids. Between the trimmed V and J ends, which lost 0 bases and 5 bases, there was a span of 14 bases. Supplemented by reference TRBV2 and TRBJ2-7, the full variable domain reads EPEVTQTPSHQVTQMGQEVILRCVPISNHLYFYWYRQILGQKVEFLVSFYNNEISEKSEIFDDQFSVERPDGSNFTLKIRSTKLEDSAMYFCASSEALRSAHEQYFGPGTRLTVT.

This chain uses TRBV10-3 with TRBJ2-7, with unresolved D. Per the germline V gene, CDR1 is ENHRY and CDR2 is SYGVKD. V was clipped by 10 bases and J by 0 bases, with 13 bases between them. The CDR3 is 13 residues long. CDR3 sequence (DNA): TGTGCCACCTATTCACAGAGCTCCTACGAGCAGTACTTC. As protein: CATYSQSSYEQYF.

V usage is TRBV19 and J usage is TRBJ2-1; 10 nucleotides align to TRBD1. Losses at the gene ends were 7 bases for V and 9 bases for J; bases not matched to a gene: 12. The CDR3 consists of 15 residues. Germline CDR1 and CDR2: LNHDA and SQIVND (reference sequence). In nucleotides, the CDR3 is TGTGCCAGTACCCCGGACGGGACAGGGGCAGGTGAGCAGTTCTTC. Translation: CASTPDGTGAGEQFF. The variable domain in full, with the rest retrieved from reference TRBV19 and TRBJ2-1, is DGGITQSPKYLFRKEGQNVTLSCEQNLNHDAMYWYRQDPGQGLRLIYYSQIVNDFQKGDIAEGYSVSREKKESFPLTVTSAQKNPTAFYLCASTPDGTGAGEQFFGPGTRLTVL.

The rearrangement uses TRBV5-1 and TRBJ2-5; 10 nucleotides align to TRBD1. Germline assignment: CDR1 SGHRS and CDR2 YFSETQ. V lost 0 bases and J lost 1; bases outside the gene matches: 12. CDR3 length: 19 residues. CDR3 DNA: TGCGCCAGCAGCTTGGCCATGGGACAGGGGTATCCCTCCCAAGAGACCCAGTACTTC. This gives the protein CASSLAMGQGYPSQETQYF.

The rearrangement links TRBV24-1 to TRBJ2-3; TRBD2 aligns across 9 bases. Trimming took 3 bases from V and 1 from J; bases not matched to a gene: 4. Germline CDR1 KGHDR, CDR2 SFDVKD. The CDR3 runs 16 residues. The CDR3 region is CATSDTSGLGTDTQYF. The CDR3 nucleotides read TGTGCCACCAGTGATACTAGCGGGCTCGGCACAGATACGCAGTATTTT.

CDR3 loop: CASSSRQNYGYTF. In DNA form, the CDR3 reads TGTGCCAGCAGCTCTCGACAGAACTATGGCTACACCTTC. The chain carries TRBV3-1 (or the pseudogene TRBV3-2) and TRBJ1-2; perhaps TRBD1 as D (5 bases). From germline, CDR1 is LGHDT and CDR2 YNNKEL (reference sequence). V was trimmed by 5 bases and J by 2 bases, leaving 9 bases between them. This CDR3 is built from 13 residues.

Note on this clone: At one end the junction does not follow the germline gene, possibly because of a read error. The chain recombines TRBV29-1 with TRBJ2-2, with 7 positions matching TRBD2. The CDR3 is made up of 12 amino acids. The germline gives CDR1 SQVTM, CDR2 ANQGSEA. CDR3 in amino acids: CAGEGDTGELFF. The CDR3 DNA reads as TGTGCGGGGGAAGGGGACACCGGGGAGCTGTTTTTT.

The rearrangement joins TRBV5-4 to TRBJ2-7, with TRBD1 identical over 9 bases. After removal of 4 bases from V and 0 bases from J, the junction contained 5 bases not matched to a gene. There are 15 residues in the CDR3. The germline V gene encodes CDR1 SGHNT and CDR2 YYREEE (reference sequence). CDR3 residues: CASSPGQGISYEQYF. For the CDR3, the DNA is TGTGCCAGCAGCCCTGGACAGGGGATCTCCTACGAGCAGTACTTC. The whole variable domain, filled in from reference TRBV5-4 and TRBJ2-7, reads ETGVTQSPTHLIKTRGQQVTLRCSSQSGHNTVSWYQQALGQGPQFIFQYYREEENGRGNFPPRFSGLQFPNYSSELNVNALELDDSALYLCASSPGQGISYEQYFGPGTRLTVT.

Concerning this clone itself: Other DNA sequences in the sample encode the same CDR3. This chain links TRBV29-1 with TRBJ1-2; TRBD1 aligns across 7 bases. The CDR3 length is 13 residues. Per the germline V gene, CDR1 is SQVTM and CDR2 is ANQGSEA. V lost 6 bases, J lost 3 bases, and 7 bases stayed unmatched. CDR3 amino acids: CSVRQGLYYGYTF. The CDR3 coding sequence is TGCAGCGTCCGACAGGGACTGTACTATGGCTACACCTTC.

The chain's CDR3 is CASSPVLGSNQPQHF. The CDR3 nucleotides read TGTGCCAGTAGTCCCGTCCTTGGCAGCAATCAGCCCCAGCATTTT. V and J are TRBV19 and TRBJ1-5; D is unclear. Germline V gene data show CDR1 as LNHDA and CDR2 as SQIVND (reference sequence). There are 15 residues in the CDR3. V dropped 5 bases and J dropped 1 base, with 12 bases sitting between them.

The V call is TRBV2, the J call TRBJ1-5; D may be TRBD1 (5 bases). V was pared by 4 bases and J by 0 bases, with 10 bases between. This CDR3 is built from 15 residues. The germline gives CDR1 SNHLY, CDR2 FYNNEI. The CDR3 coding sequence is TGTGCCAGCAGTGTAGGGGCTAATAGCAATCAGCCCCAGCATTTT. Its protein product is CASSVGANSNQPQHF.

This chain uses TRBV28 with TRBJ1-5; maybe TRBD1 (5 bases). Trimming took off 5 bases at V and 4 bases at J, with 12 bases between the two ends. The germline CDR1 and CDR2 sequences are MDHEN and SYDVKM. This CDR3 comprises 14 residues. The CDR3 here is CASSIGGDNQPQHF. The CDR3 coding sequence is TGTGCCAGCAGTATTGGGGGGGATAATCAGCCCCAGCATTTT.

The chain links TRBV21-1 to TRBJ1-1. TRBV21-1 is classified as a pseudogene. This CDR3 is 21 amino acids long. The CDR3 region is CASSKLSGRNKAPDPNTEAFF. The CDR3 nucleotides are TGTGCCAGCAGCAAACTAAGCGGACGGAATAAAGCCCCCGATCCGAACACTGAAGCTTTCTTT.

The rearrangement joins TRBV11-2 to TRBJ1-3; 9 bases agree with TRBD1. The CDR3 totals 16 residues. CDR1 SGHAT and CDR2 FQNNGV come from the germline V gene. With 5 bases clipped from V and 1 base from J, the junction kept 6 bases outside the gene matches. The CDR3 sequence is CASSRGGTGSGNTIYF. The CDR3, as DNA: TGTGCCAGCAGCCGAGGAGGGACAGGGTCTGGAAACACCATATATTTT.

This sequence joins TRBV15 and TRBJ1-2; D might be TRBD1 (5 bases). The CDR3 extends over 15 amino acids. CDR1 and CDR2 (germline): LNHNV, YYDKDF (reference sequence). Trimming shortened V by 1 base and J by 4 bases, and 13 bases separated the two germline ends. The CDR3, as DNA: TGTGCCACCAGCAGAGGAGGAGGGGAGGGCTATGGCTACACCTTC. This encodes CATSRGGGEGYGYTF.

The chain combines TRBV6-1 with TRBJ2-7; TRBD1 aligns across 8 bases. The CDR3 covers 16 residues. V was clipped by 3 bases and J by 0 bases; unmatched bases: 7. Germline values: CDR1 MNHNS, CDR2 SASEGT. As DNA, the CDR3 is TGTGCCAGCAGTGAGTCGACAGGGGTCAGCTCCTACGAGCAGTACTTC. It specifies CASSESTGVSSYEQYF.